The rows below give T cell receptor beta chains drawn from one sample of a study of cytomegalovirus exposure and HLA in healthy donors. Some clones are missing from TCRdb's copy, which holds only in-frame ones; the method was immunoSEQ multiplex PCR. Of roughly 150,000 clones listed, nearly 90% were seen once; the top ten hold more than 3.5%. Input material: PBMCs. The receptors here all came from a young man in good health and CMV-seropositive. Both conserved end residues are part of each CDR3. Each record gives: V gene, J gene, CDR3 protein.

V: TRBV18; J: TRBJ2-7; CDR3: CASSPPGLADSSYEQYF
V: TRBV18; J: TRBJ2-5; CDR3: CASSPVGREAQETQYF
V: TRBV2; J: TRBJ2-1; CDR3: CASSEAGAGDRVYNEQFF
V: TRBV6-1; J: TRBJ2-7; CDR3: CASSVNYEQYF
V: TRBV7-8; J: TRBJ2-1; CDR3: CASRVLAGPNEQFF
V: TRBV2; J: TRBJ1-5; CDR3: CASSDSRGQFQPQHF
V: TRBV6-6; J: TRBJ1-3; CDR3: CASSAGLRGNTIYF
V: TRBV5-8; J: TRBJ2-7; CDR3: CASSYPRGQGVHEQYF
V: TRBV15; J: TRBJ2-7; CDR3: CATTPGSGLAGDSYEQYF
V: TRBV19; J: TRBJ1-2; CDR3: CASSLLTGDQGYTF
V: TRBV9; J: TRBJ2-3; CDR3: CASSVERTLDTDTQYF
V: TRBV5-1; J: TRBJ2-3; CDR3: CASSTTGGTRTDTQYF
V: TRBV21-1; J: TRBJ2-3; CDR3: CASGGVGTDTQYF
V: TRBV5-1; J: TRBJ2-3; CDR3: CASSLYGRSSDTQYF
V: TRBV18; J: TRBJ2-3; CDR3: CASSRREGADTQYF
V: TRBV11-2; J: TRBJ1-1; CDR3: CASSKRVDTEAFF
V: TRBV27; J: TRBJ2-2; CDR3: CASSFQGGMIPNTGELFF
V: TRBV6-1; J: TRBJ1-2; CDR3: CASSETGERDYGYTF
V: TRBV6-5; J: TRBJ2-1; CDR3: CASSYLDEGAEQFF
V: TRBV5-1; J: TRBJ2-1; CDR3: CASSLAGDSYNEQFF
V: TRBV6-1; J: TRBJ2-5; CDR3: CASSGDRGTEETQYF
V: TRBV2; J: TRBJ1-1; CDR3: CASSQGQTFNTEAFF
V: TRBV7-9; J: TRBJ2-7; CDR3: CASSLVGDTKTYEQYF
V: TRBV5-6; J: TRBJ1-1; CDR3: CASSYLGQGFAEAFF
V: TRBV6-5; J: TRBJ2-1; CDR3: CASSQDNEQFF